What follows describes a single TCR beta chain. Assay: immunoSEQ multiplex PCR; the TCRdb copy retains only in-frame clones and omits some. The table shows approximately 100,000 clones, with 86% occurring only once. Deletions cut 3 bases from V and 2 bases from J, with 8 bases between. The CDR3 spans 13 residues. This entry belongs to a study of T cell responses to AZD1222 COVID-19 vaccine. The TCR comes from an adult who received the MenACWY meningococcal vaccine as a control. Material: peripheral blood, obtained 28 days after the second dose of the MenACWY control vaccine. The chain is built from TRBV12-3 or TRBV12-4 and TRBJ2-7; a weak D match, TRBD1 (6 bases). CDR3 nucleotides: TGTGCCAGCAGTTTCACAGGGACCTACGAGCAGTACTTC. Its translation is CASSFTGTYEQYF.